Shown below are 15 T cell receptor beta chains from a single sample sequenced in a study of tumor-infiltrating lymphocytes in primary liver carcinoma. From roughly 20-30 mg of unsorted bulk tissue, DNA and RNA were co-extracted together. The input was 450 to 550 ng total RNA; TCR beta cDNA was made from it with a constant-region primer. Three nested multiplex PCR rounds of slightly modified ARM-PCR generated TCR beta libraries. Two initial PCR rounds of about 10 cycles each paired TRBV1-TRBV30 forward primers with a C-beta reverse primer. Using its own MiXCR run on the multiplex PCR reads, TCRdb lists one record per CDR3 protein. The sample holds 20,000 to 25,000 distinct CDR3 sequences; around 82% are singletons and the top ten take 35% to 45%. The sequenced sample consisted of liver tumor tissue from sampling region 2. Subset here: tumor region T2, inferior pole. These receptor sequences come from a woman aged 30 to 39 with primary liver carcinoma and hepatitis B virus infection.

Details on this clonotype: Relative to the germline gene, one junction end is altered; a read error may explain this. The chain combines TRBV6-2 or TRBV6-3 with TRBJ2-7; 8 bases are a match to TRBD1. The length of the CDR3 is 16 residues. The germline gives CDR1 MNHEY, CDR2 SVGEGT. The CDR3 region is CTSTFIHGTGDYEQYF. CDR3 sequence (DNA): TGTACCAGCACCTTTATTCATGGGACAGGAGACTACGAGCAGTACTTC.

This clonotype was counted many times. J is TRBJ2-7 and V is TRBV20-1, with D perhaps TRBD2 (6 bases). Germline V gene lookup returns CDR1 DFQATT and CDR2 SNEGSKA (reference sequence). V dropped 5 bases and J dropped 6 bases, with 17 bases sitting between them. The CDR3 runs to 13 residues. In DNA form, the CDR3 reads TGCAGTGCTCCCCGGGACTTCGTGACCGAGCAGTACTTC. Translated, it gives CSAPRDFVTEQYF.

This clonotype was found once. One end of the junction varies from germline; a read error may be responsible. The rearrangement links TRBV11-2 to TRBJ2-7; D is uncertain. This CDR3 region has 13 residues. CDR1 SGHAT and CDR2 FQNNGV come from the germline V gene. This CDR3 reads CASSLGSNHEQHF. The CDR3 coding sequence is TGTGCCAGCAGTTTAGGCTCGAACCACGAGCAGCACTTC.

Notes on this clonotype: No conserved phenylalanine or tryptophan is present at the end of the CDR3, so a read error is the likely explanation. Because the CDR3's place on the DNA is in doubt, the DNA is left out and the CDR3 is given as listed by TCRdb. The J gene is TRBJ2-1, the V gene TRBV11-3; TRBD1 is the table's D call and was not checked against the DNA. The CDR3 is 12 residues long, counting both termini. Germline CDR1 is SGHNT and CDR2 is YENEEA. The CDR3 spells CASPLTGVEEFS.

As for this clonotype: Sequence at one end of the junction differs from germline and may be a read error. This chain connects TRBV10-3 to TRBJ2-1; no clear D. The germline gives CDR1 ENHRY, CDR2 SYGVKD. CDR3 length: 14 residues. CDR3 DNA: TGTGCCATCAGTGAGTCTGTTCTCTACAATGAGCACTCCTTC. Amino acid sequence: CAISESVLYNEHSF.

In this sample, this clonotype turned up once. The rearrangement uses TRBV11-2 and TRBJ1-4, with D possibly TRBD1 on 5 matching bases. Germline lookup yields CDR1 SGHAT and CDR2 FQNNGV. The CDR3 runs 16 residues. V lost 6 bases and J lost 13, with 27 bases in between. This CDR3 is CASSLFQGSTNEGLFF. The CDR3 DNA reads TGTGCCAGCAGTTTGTTTCAGGGATCAACTAATGAAGGACTGTTTTTT.

Details on this clonotype: The junction and the germline gene differ at one end; a read error may be behind it. The CDR3 nucleotides read TGTACCAGCAGCTTGGGGAGTAGCGGACGAGAGATCCAGTACTTC. Translated, it gives CTSSLGSSGREIQYF. The V gene is TRBV5-4, the J gene TRBJ2-5, with TRBD2 as a possible D gene (6 bases). CDR1 and CDR2 from the germline V gene are SGHNT and YYREEE (reference sequence). The CDR3 consists of 15 residues. The whole variable domain, filled in from reference TRBV5-4 and TRBJ2-5, reads ETGVTQSPTHLIKTRGQQVTLRCSSQSGHNTVSWYQQALGQGPQFIFQYYREEENGRGNFPPRFSGLQFPNYSSELNVNALELDDSALYLCTSSLGSSGREIQYFGPGTRLLVL.

In the case of this clonotype: Relative to the germline gene, one junction end is altered; a read error may explain this. The chain combines TRBV4-1 with TRBJ2-1; D remains ambiguous. CDR3 length equals 13 residues. Germline loops: CDR1 MGHRA, CDR2 YSYEKL. The chain's CDR3 is CASSQPSRVEQLF. The CDR3 DNA is TGCGCCAGCAGCCAACCCTCTAGGGTTGAACAGCTCTTC.

As to this clonotype: A read error may account for a junction end that differs from germline. The chain joins TRBV5-4 to TRBJ2-1, with 8 bases that match TRBD2. The CDR3 sequence is 16 residues long. CDR1 and CDR2 from the germline V gene are SGHNT and YYREEE (reference sequence). CDR3 DNA sequence: TGTTCCAGCAGCTCGACTAGCGCAAGCTCCTACGATGAGAAGTTCTTC. This translates into CSSSSTSASSYDEKFF.

Notes on this clonotype: One end of the junction does not line up with germline, which may come from a read error. The chain links TRBV6-5 to TRBJ1-2; 8 bases are shared with TRBD1. Germline loops: CDR1 MNHEY, CDR2 SVGAGI. The CDR3 runs 14 residues. This CDR3 reads CANSYDGQGSDYTF. CDR3 coding DNA: TGTGCCAACAGTTATGACGGACAGGGCAGCGACTACACCTTC.

This clonotype is medium-sized in the sample. V is TRBV6-6 and J is TRBJ1-1, with TRBD1 matching 11 bases. With 0 bases clipped from V and 4 bases from J, the junction kept 1 base outside the gene matches. The germline V gene encodes CDR1 MNHNY and CDR2 SVGAGI (reference sequence). This CDR3 spans 15 amino acids. The CDR3 here is CASSYSGQGGTEAFF. In DNA form, the CDR3 reads TGTGCCAGCAGTTACTCGGGACAGGGGGGCACTGAAGCTTTCTTT.

The chain employs TRBV10-3 and TRBJ2-1; D is unresolved. This CDR3 has 14 residues. Trimming stripped 5 bases from V and 8 bases from J, with 16 bases between. From germline, CDR1 is ENHRY and CDR2 SYGVKD. The chain's CDR3 is CAISPTATCDEQFF. In DNA, the CDR3 is TGTGCCATCAGTCCCACGGCGACTTGTGATGAGCAGTTCTTC.

Concerning this clonotype: Lacking the conserved final phenylalanine or tryptophan, this CDR3 likely reflects a read error. The chain has TRBV2 and TRBJ2-3, with D perhaps matching TRBD1 or TRBD2 (5 bases each). V was cut by 6 bases and J by 6 bases, with 19 bases left in between. Germline values: CDR1 SNHLY, CDR2 FYNNEI. The CDR3 sequence is 15 residues long. For the CDR3, the DNA is TGTGCCAGCAGCCTATCGGGGCTCTCCGGGGATACGCAGTATTTG. Residues: CASSLSGLSGDTQYL.

The chain links TRBV28 to TRBJ2-7, with D possibly being TRBD1 (5 bases). The CDR3 totals 16 residues. The V gene's germline CDR1 is MDHEN and CDR2 SYDVKM. V lost 1 base to trimming and J lost 2 bases, with 15 bases between them. DNA of the CDR3: TGTGCCAGCAGTTTATCGACCGGTAGACAGCCCTACGAGCAGTACTTC. Its protein is CASSLSTGRQPYEQYF.

As regards this clonotype: The junction does not match germline at one end; this may be a read error. This rearrangement joins TRBV29-1 to TRBJ2-2, with D possibly being TRBD2 (5 bases). From germline, CDR1 is SQVTM and CDR2 ANQGSEA. This CDR3 has 13 amino acids. CDR3 loop: CNAGRRDTGELFF. CDR3 in DNA: TGCAACGCTGGGAGACGAGACACCGGGGAACTGTTTTTT.